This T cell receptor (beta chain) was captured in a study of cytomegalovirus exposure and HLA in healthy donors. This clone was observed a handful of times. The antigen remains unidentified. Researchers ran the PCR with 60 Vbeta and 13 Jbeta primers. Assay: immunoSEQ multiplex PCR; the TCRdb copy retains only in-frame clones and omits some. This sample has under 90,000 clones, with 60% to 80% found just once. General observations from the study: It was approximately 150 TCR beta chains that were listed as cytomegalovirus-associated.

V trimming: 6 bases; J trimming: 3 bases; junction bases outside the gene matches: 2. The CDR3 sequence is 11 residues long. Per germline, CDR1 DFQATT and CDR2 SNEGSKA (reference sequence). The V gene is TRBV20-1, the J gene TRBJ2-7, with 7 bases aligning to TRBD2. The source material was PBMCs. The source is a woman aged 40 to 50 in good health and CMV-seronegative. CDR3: CSAKRGYEQYF. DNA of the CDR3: TGCAGTGCCAAGCGGGGCTACGAGCAGTACTTC.